A selection of T cell receptor beta chains follows, all from one sample in a study of blood T cell repertoires in COVID-19. Only in-frame clones appear in the TCRdb table, and some are missing; sequencing was by immunoSEQ multiplex PCR. The table includes tens of thousands of clones, 90% detected once. Specimen: peripheral blood. The receptors derive from a human donor with active COVID-19. The donor label of this sample is uncertain. The CDR3 runs from the conserved cysteine through the conserved F or W. D genes are given only for firm matches. The size of a clone is reported for some rows only, either as once, few or many, or as a class for expanded clones.

v_call	j_call	clone_size	d_call	cdr3_aa	cdr3_nt
TRBV2	TRBJ1-2	NA	TRBD1	CASSEAWTGEYGYTF	TGTGCCAGCAGTGAAGCGTGGACAGGGGAATATGGCTACACCTTC
TRBV18	TRBJ1-5	NA	TRBD1	CASSRTGNSNQPQHF	TGTGCCAGCTCACGGACAGGGAACTCTAATCAGCCCCAGCATTTT
TRBV4-1	TRBJ2-3	NA	NA	CASSQGTLSTDTQYF	TGCGCCAGCAGCCAAGGGACATTAAGCACAGATACGCAGTATTTT
TRBV5-1	TRBJ1-1	NA	NA	CASSFRSLGGVTEAFF	TGCGCCAGCAGCTTTCGATCTCTAGGGGGGGTTACTGAAGCTTTCTTT
TRBV27	TRBJ2-1	NA	TRBD2	CASSPSGGSSYNEQFF	TGTGCCAGCAGTCCCTCGGGGGGGAGCTCCTACAATGAGCAGTTCTTC
TRBV5-4	TRBJ2-3	NA	TRBD1	CASRRDRGTDTQYF	TGTGCCAGCAGGCGGGACAGGGGTACAGATACGCAGTATTTT
TRBV7-3	TRBJ2-3	NA	NA	CASSLGLSTDTQYF	TGTGCCAGCAGCTTGGGACTGAGCACAGATACGCAGTATTTT
TRBV14	TRBJ2-2	few	TRBD1	CASSPGQGAAGELFF	TGTGCCAGCAGCCCGGGACAGGGGGCGGCCGGGGAGCTGTTTTTT
TRBV7-9	TRBJ2-3	NA	TRBD2	CASSLGLADTDTQYF	TGTGCCAGCAGCTTAGGACTAGCGGACACAGATACGCAGTATTTT
TRBV15	TRBJ2-5	NA	NA	CATSRDPVRGSRFFQETQYF	TGTGCCACCAGCAGAGATCCGGTTAGAGGATCCCGGTTCTTCCAAGAGACCCAGTACTTC
TRBV24-1	TRBJ1-1	NA	TRBD1	CATSDPDRAEAFF	TGTGCCACCAGTGACCCCGACAGGGCTGAAGCTTTCTTT